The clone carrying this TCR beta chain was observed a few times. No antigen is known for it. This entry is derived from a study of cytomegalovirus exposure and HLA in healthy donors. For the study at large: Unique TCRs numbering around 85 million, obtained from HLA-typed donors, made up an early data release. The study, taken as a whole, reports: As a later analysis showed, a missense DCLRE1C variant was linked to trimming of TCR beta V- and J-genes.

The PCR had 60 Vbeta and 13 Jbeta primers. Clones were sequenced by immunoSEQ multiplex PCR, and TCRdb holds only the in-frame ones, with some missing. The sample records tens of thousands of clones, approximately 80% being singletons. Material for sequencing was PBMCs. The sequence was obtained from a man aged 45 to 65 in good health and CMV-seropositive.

The CDR3 region has the DNA TGTGCCTGGAGCCAAGGGGCGGACCTTTACAATGAGCAGTTCTTC. Its protein is CAWSQGADLYNEQFF. The chain couples TRBV30 to TRBJ2-1; D is possibly TRBD1 (5 bases). Trimming shortened V by 3 bases and J by 4 bases, and 16 bases separated the two germline ends. The CDR3 has 15 amino acids. Germline V lookup: CDR1 GTSNPN, CDR2 SVGIG (reference sequence).